The rows below give T cell receptor beta chains drawn from one sample of a study of blood T cell repertoires in COVID-19. Sequencing used immunoSEQ multiplex PCR; TCRdb keeps in-frame clones, though not all of them. The sample consists of around 360,000 clones, around 87% of them appearing once. Sequencing was carried out using PBMCs or T cells enriched from blood (not recorded which). These receptors were collected from a man aged 40-50 years in a cohort exposed to, infected with or recovered from COVID-19 (not recorded which). CDR3s include the opening cysteine and the closing phenylalanine or tryptophan. The D gene is left open where the match is weak. Clone size appears in some rows only: once, few, many, or a class for an expanded clone.

D gene	V gene	J gene	clone size	CDR3 protein	CDR3 DNA
TRBD2	TRBV28	TRBJ2-1	NA	CASTPAGTAYNEQFF	TGTGCCAGCACTCCAGCGGGAACCGCCTACAATGAGCAGTTCTTC
TRBD1	TRBV4-1	TRBJ2-7	NA	CASSPRTGINEQYF	TGCGCCAGCAGCCCCCGGACAGGGATTAACGAGCAGTACTTC
NA	TRBV27	TRBJ1-2	NA	CASRDSYGYTF	TGTGCCAGCAGGGACAGCTATGGCTACACCTTC
TRBD2	TRBV18	TRBJ2-7	NA	CASSPPGLAFYEQYF	TGTGCCAGCTCACCCCCGGGACTAGCATTCTACGAGCAGTACTTC
NA	TRBV6-1	TRBJ2-1	once	CASSERGEGEQFF	TGTGCCAGCAGTGAACGGGGTGAAGGGGAGCAGTTCTTC
NA	TRBV6-1	TRBJ2-1	NA	CASSEQGLSYNEQFF	TGTGCCAGCAGTGAACAGGGACTTTCCTACAATGAGCAGTTCTTC
TRBD1	TRBV6-5	TRBJ1-2	NA	CASSYTRQGGYTF	TGTGCCAGCAGTTACACCCGACAGGGTGGCTACACCTTC
TRBD2	TRBV25-1	TRBJ2-7	NA	CASRGLAVGEQYF	TGTGCCAGCCGTGGACTAGCGGTGGGGGAGCAGTACTTC
NA	TRBV27	TRBJ2-2	NA	CASSLTLVPGELFF	TGTGCCAGCAGTTTAACTCTAGTTCCCGGGGAGCTGTTTTTT
NA	TRBV7-2	TRBJ1-5	NA	CASSLAPGYSNQPQHF	TGTGCCAGCAGCTTAGCGCCGGGATATAGCAATCAGCCCCAGCATTTT
NA	TRBV29-1	TRBJ2-7	NA	CSVGMGGEQYF	TGCAGCGTTGGAATGGGAGGCGAGCAGTACTTC
TRBD1	TRBV15	TRBJ2-6	NA	CATHRGFSGANVLTF	TGTGCCACCCACAGGGGATTCTCTGGGGCCAACGTCCTGACTTTC
TRBD1	TRBV18	TRBJ1-1	NA	CASSPVPRDRLNTEAFF	TGTGCCAGCTCGCCCGTACCACGGGACAGATTAAACACTGAAGCTTTCTTT
TRBD1	TRBV30	TRBJ2-2	NA	CAWGRPSGGIYTGELFF	TGTGCCTGGGGGCGTCCTTCAGGGGGAATATACACCGGGGAGCTGTTTTTT
TRBD1	TRBV28	TRBJ1-1	NA	CASSSHQGDTEAFF	TGTGCCAGCAGCTCCCACCAGGGGGACACTGAAGCTTTCTTT
NA	TRBV10-3	TRBJ1-5	NA	CAISDNNQPQHF	TGTGCCATCAGTGACAACAATCAGCCCCAGCATTTT
TRBD1	TRBV4-1	TRBJ1-1	NA	CASSQVGQGAFTEAFF	TGCGCCAGCAGCCAAGTGGGACAGGGGGCTTTCACTGAAGCTTTCTTT
TRBD1	TRBV14	TRBJ1-6	few	CASSRQPGQGYSPLHF	TGTGCCAGCAGCCGCCAGCCGGGACAGGGGTATTCACCCCTCCACTTT
TRBD1	TRBV28	TRBJ1-6	NA	CASSDRVTPLHF	TGTGCCAGCAGTGACAGGGTTACGCCCCTCCACTTT
TRBD1	TRBV3-1/TRBV3-2	TRBJ2-3	NA	CASSLPGTGSTDTQYF	TGTGCCAGCAGCCTACCCGGGACAGGGAGCACAGATACGCAGTATTTT
TRBD1	TRBV19	TRBJ2-2	NA	CASSAGQGVFGELFF	TGTGCCAGTAGTGCGGGACAGGGGGTTTTCGGGGAGCTGTTTTTT
TRBD2	TRBV29-1	TRBJ2-2	NA	CSVEWALTSRTGELFF	TGCAGCGTTGAATGGGCCTTGACTAGCAGGACCGGGGAGCTGTTTTTT
NA	TRBV5-4	TRBJ1-2	NA	CASSLVQGYYGYTF	TGTGCCAGCAGCTTGGTCCAGGGTTACTATGGCTACACCTTC
NA	TRBV15	TRBJ2-1	NA	CATSRVDSNEQFF	TGTGCCACCAGCAGAGTGGACAGCAATGAGCAGTTCTTC
TRBD1	TRBV28	TRBJ1-4	NA	CASSWTGGDEKLFF	TGTGCCAGCAGTTGGACAGGGGGTGATGAAAAACTGTTTTTT
NA	TRBV19	TRBJ2-2	NA	CASSTSVRETGTGELFF	TGTGCCAGTAGTACGTCCGTCCGGGAAACGGGAACCGGGGAGCTGTTTTTT
TRBD2	TRBV2	TRBJ2-2	NA	CASSVAGDTGELFF	TGTGCCAGCAGTGTTGCGGGAGACACCGGGGAGCTGTTTTTT
TRBD2	TRBV5-4	TRBJ2-6	NA	CASSFGLALSGANVLTF	TGTGCCAGCAGCTTCGGACTAGCGCTTTCTGGGGCCAACGTCCTGACTTTC
NA	TRBV5-1	TRBJ1-2	NA	CASSLVAGTNYGYTF	TGCGCCAGCAGCTTGGTCGCGGGTACTAACTATGGCTACACCTTC
NA	TRBV28	TRBJ1-5	NA	CASSSTDQPQHF	TGTGCCAGCAGCTCCACTGATCAGCCCCAGCATTTT
TRBD1	TRBV5-4	TRBJ1-2	NA	CASSLAGRGRYGYTF	TGTGCCAGCAGCTTGGCTGGCAGGGGGCGTTATGGCTACACCTTC